The 10 T cell receptor beta chains in this list originate from one sample, sequenced in a study of cytomegalovirus exposure and HLA in healthy donors. Researchers ran the PCR with 60 Vbeta and 13 Jbeta primers. The method was immunoSEQ multiplex PCR; TCRdb's version includes in-frame clones alone and lacks a portion of them. Among around 170,000 clones, approximately 78% were seen once, and the ten largest hold about 0.84%. The material sequenced was PBMCs. Every receptor here comes from a woman aged 18-29 years in good health and CMV-seronegative.

The rearrangement uses TRBV27 and TRBJ1-2; TRBD1 matches at 10 bases. The V segment lost 10 bases and the J segment 3 bases; nucleotides outside the gene matches: 5. CDR3 length equals 13 residues. The V gene's germline CDR1 is MNHEY and CDR2 SMNVEV (reference sequence). The CDR3 DNA reads TGTGCCAAGCCGGGGACAGGGGACTATGGCTACACCTTC. Its protein is CAKPGTGDYGYTF.

Comments on this clone: At one end, the junction sequence differs from germline, possibly due to a read error. CDR3 in amino acids: CASSLGQGGSYNGQFF. CDR3 DNA sequence: TGTGCCAGCAGCTTAGGACAGGGCGGCTCCTACAATGGGCAGTTCTTC. The V call is TRBV7-9, the J call TRBJ2-1, with 7 bases lining up with TRBD1. The germline gives CDR1 SEHNR, CDR2 FQNEAQ (reference sequence). This CDR3 comprises 16 residues.

This chain connects TRBV7-9 to TRBJ2-5; 10 nucleotides line up with TRBD1. Unmatched junction bases numbered 4, after V lost 4 bases and J lost 5 bases. The V gene's germline CDR1 is SEHNR and CDR2 FQNEAQ (reference sequence). This CDR3 is 14 amino acids long. DNA of the CDR3: TGTGCCAGCAGCTCCGACAGGGGGCAGGAGACCCAGTACTTC. It encodes CASSSDRGQETQYF.

The chain combines TRBV11-3 with TRBJ2-7; weak D call: TRBD2 (7 bases). The germline V gene encodes CDR1 SGHNT and CDR2 YENEEA. The CDR3 sequence is 15 residues long. The V and J ends lost 1 base and 2 bases respectively, with 12 bases between them. Here the CDR3 reads CASSLVAGDTYEQYF. CDR3 nucleotide sequence: TGTGCCAGCAGCTTAGTGGCGGGGGACACCTACGAGCAGTACTTC.

V is TRBV6-1 and J is TRBJ1-1; 7 nucleotides agree with TRBD1. J lost 0 bases, V lost 1 base, and 8 bases had no gene match. This CDR3 spans 17 amino acids. The V gene's germline CDR1 is MNHNS and CDR2 SASEGT. DNA for the CDR3: TGTGCCAGCAGTGAAGGGGACAGAGGGTGGGTGAACACTGAAGCTTTCTTT. The encoded protein is CASSEGDRGWVNTEAFF.

The chain carries TRBV7-2 and TRBJ1-5, with D possibly TRBD1 on 5 matching bases. V lost 3 bases and J lost 0, with 12 bases in between. Germline V gene data show CDR1 as SGHTA and CDR2 as FQGNSA. The CDR3 contains 16 residues. In DNA, the CDR3 is TGTGCCAGCAGCTTCTGGGGGGGAAATAGCAATCAGCCCCAGCATTTT. It encodes CASSFWGGNSNQPQHF.

The chain is built from TRBV28 and TRBJ1-4; 8 bases are a match to TRBD1. Germline CDR1 reads MDHEN; CDR2 reads SYDVKM. The CDR3 is 17 amino acids. The J segment lost 1 base and the V segment lost 5 bases, leaving 9 bases of the junction unmatched. The CDR3 DNA follows: TGTGCCAGCAGTATTGACAGGGGAGGAGGAACTAATGAAAAACTGTTTTTT. Translated: CASSIDRGGGTNEKLFF.

This clone was detected once. The V and J genes are TRBV6-1 and TRBJ2-1; no clear D. V was pared by 5 bases and J by 5 bases, with 16 bases between. The CDR3 extends over 15 amino acids. Germline V gene lookup returns CDR1 MNHNS and CDR2 SASEGT. The CDR3 DNA follows: TGTGCCAGCAGTCCTCAGTCCTCCCCCGACAATGAGCAGTTCTTC. It encodes CASSPQSSPDNEQFF.

The V call is TRBV10-3, the J call TRBJ2-1, with D perhaps TRBD1 (8 bases). Trimming shortened V by 6 bases and J by 7 bases, and 22 bases separated the two germline ends. The CDR3 loop spans 16 amino acids. CDR1 is ENHRY and CDR2 is SYGVKD in the germline V gene. CDR3 nucleotides: TGTGCCATCAGCGTCCAGGGGGGGACAGGTACGAATGAGCAGTTCTTC. Amino acids: CAISVQGGTGTNEQFF.

The table lists this clone with a count of one. The V and J genes are TRBV9 and TRBJ1-1; possible D gene TRBD1, 5 bases. This CDR3 is 13 amino acids long. Trimming shortened V by 6 bases and J by 0 bases, and 9 bases separated the two germline ends. Germline CDR1 and CDR2: SGDLS and YYNGEE. CDR3 loop: CASTGGVNTEAFF. CDR3 in DNA: TGTGCCAGCACCGGGGGTGTGAACACTGAAGCTTTCTTT.